A selection of T cell receptor beta chains follows, all from one sample in a study of early T cells in non-severe SARS-CoV-2 infection. TCRdb processed the 5' RACE reads anew with MiXCR; each CDR3 protein has one entry. The sample contains roughly 32,000 distinct CDR3 sequences, about 9.9% of which appear only once. The sequencing input was whole blood. Every receptor here comes from an adult who was a healthcare worker with PCR-confirmed SARS-CoV-2 infection or an uninfected control (not recorded which). The CDR3 runs from the conserved cysteine through the conserved F or W. Fields, in order: J gene, D gene, clone size, V gene, CDR3 protein, CDR3 DNA. D genes are given only for firm matches. The size field is filled for only some rows; it gives once, few, many or a size class.

TRBJ1-4	.	many	TRBV7-6	CASSLAGDNEKLFF	TGTGCCAGCAGCTTAGCTGGGGATAATGAAAAACTGTTTTTT
TRBJ1-5	.	many	TRBV10-2	CASSAGDYSNQPQHF	TGCGCCAGCAGTGCCGGGGACTATAGCAATCAGCCCCAGCATTTT
TRBJ1-5	.	many	TRBV6-5	CASRGPGAGNQPQHF	TGTGCCAGCAGGGGACCTGGGGCAGGCAATCAGCCCCAGCATTTT
TRBJ2-1	TRBD2	.	TRBV7-3	CASSSRTSGGYNEQFF	TGTGCCAGCAGCTCTCGGACTAGCGGGGGTTACAATGAGCAGTTCTTC
TRBJ2-1	.	many	TRBV18	CASSPLVRGGLNEQFF	TGTGCCAGCTCACCTCTAGTCAGGGGGGGCCTCAATGAGCAGTTCTTC
TRBJ1-1	.	many	TRBV29-1	CSVEESWTEAFF	TGCAGCGTTGAAGAAAGTTGGACTGAAGCTTTCTTT
TRBJ2-3	.	.	TRBV14	CASSQDRSADTQYF	TGTGCCAGCAGCCAAGATAGATCGGCAGATACGCAGTATTTT
TRBJ2-7	.	.	TRBV7-2	CASSLVGGGLSYEQYF	TGTGCCAGCAGCTTAGTAGGGGGGGGCCTCTCCTACGAGCAGTACTTC
TRBJ2-5	.	many	TRBV20-1	CSAQQETQYF	TGCAGTGCTCAACAAGAGACCCAGTACTTC
TRBJ1-3	TRBD1	many	TRBV7-6	CASSLGTGPGNTIYF	TGTGCCAGCAGCTTAGGGACAGGGCCTGGAAACACCATATATTTT
TRBJ1-1	.	many	TRBV11-2	CASSLSGDEAFF	TGTGCCAGCAGCTTATCAGGCGATGAAGCTTTCTTT
TRBJ1-1	.	many	TRBV20-1	CSASLGGPMATEAFF	TGCAGTGCTAGTTTGGGGGGCCCCATGGCCACTGAAGCTTTCTTT
TRBJ1-2	TRBD1	medium-sized	TRBV7-2	CASSLYTGDYGYTF	TGTGCCAGCAGCTTATATACAGGGGACTATGGCTACACCTTC
TRBJ2-5	TRBD1	many	TRBV5-1	CASSRGQEYQETQYF	TGCGCCAGCAGCCGGGGACAGGAATACCAAGAGACCCAGTACTTC
TRBJ2-1	TRBD2	many	TRBV13	CASSPLSGGPYNEQFF	TGTGCCAGCAGCCCCCTGAGCGGGGGACCCTACAATGAGCAGTTCTTC
TRBJ2-2	TRBD1	many	TRBV10-3	CAISPGQGAGELFF	TGTGCCATCAGTCCGGGACAGGGGGCCGGGGAGCTGTTTTTT
TRBJ2-7	.	many	TRBV6-2/TRBV6-3	CASSYSSGEQYF	TGTGCCAGCAGTTACTCGAGTGGCGAGCAGTACTTC
TRBJ2-5	.	many	TRBV20-1	CSARDITAPETQYF	TGCAGTGCTAGAGATATCACTGCCCCAGAGACCCAGTACTTC
TRBJ2-1	.	.	TRBV20-1	CSARDPPDDNEQFF	TGCAGTGCTAGAGATCCACCAGATGACAATGAGCAGTTCTTC
TRBJ1-1	.	few	TRBV18	CASYAGRNTEAFF	TGTGCCAGCTACGCCGGGAGGAACACTGAAGCTTTCTTT
TRBJ2-7	.	.	TRBV14	CASSQGPSYEQYF	TGTGCCAGCAGCCAGGGGCCGAGCTACGAGCAGTACTTC
TRBJ1-5	TRBD1	many	TRBV12-3/TRBV12-4	CATLPTGGGQPQHF	TGTGCCACCCTCCCGACAGGGGGCGGTCAGCCCCAGCATTTT
TRBJ2-1	.	many	TRBV12-3/TRBV12-4	CASSSARGSYNEQFF	TGTGCCAGCAGTTCCGCCCGGGGCTCCTACAATGAGCAGTTCTTC
TRBJ1-4	.	many	TRBV27	CASSFRRHPATNEKLFF	TGTGCCAGCAGTTTTAGGAGACATCCTGCAACTAATGAAAAACTGTTTTTT
TRBJ1-2	.	many	TRBV4-3	CASSQVSGRYGYTF	TGCGCCAGCAGCCAAGTGTCCGGACGGTATGGCTACACCTTC
TRBJ1-1	.	few	TRBV7-3	CASSLGWDTEAFF	TGTGCCAGCAGCTTAGGGTGGGACACTGAAGCTTTCTTT
TRBJ1-5	TRBD1	many	TRBV20-1	CSALSRQGGNQPQHF	TGCAGTGCTTTAAGTCGACAGGGAGGGAATCAGCCCCAGCATTTT
TRBJ1-5	TRBD1	many	TRBV12-3/TRBV12-4	CASSSQGQDNQPQHF	TGTGCCAGCAGTTCCCAGGGACAGGATAATCAGCCCCAGCATTTT
TRBJ1-6	.	.	TRBV7-8	CASSLVGGLPNSPLHF	TGTGCCAGCAGCTTAGTCGGGGGCCTTCCAAATTCACCCCTCCACTTT
TRBJ1-3	.	many	TRBV7-9	CASSSTLRSSGNTIYF	TGTGCCAGCAGCTCTACTTTGAGGAGCTCTGGAAACACCATATATTTT
TRBJ1-6	.	few	TRBV12-3/TRBV12-4	CAGSLGTRDSPLHF	TGTGCCGGCAGTTTAGGGACACGGGATTCACCCCTCCACTTT
TRBJ2-4	.	many	TRBV7-2	CASSLKRGLKNIQYF	TGTGCCAGCAGCTTAAAGAGGGGCCTTAAAAACATTCAGTACTTC
TRBJ2-3	TRBD2	.	TRBV10-3	CAIRRGGVSDTQYF	TGTGCCATCCGGCGGGGGGGAGTCTCAGATACGCAGTATTTT
TRBJ2-3	.	many	TRBV11-3	CASSQGADTDTQYF	TGTGCCAGCTCGCAGGGAGCAGACACAGATACGCAGTATTTT
TRBJ1-6	.	many	TRBV12-5	CASGLQVSGSPLHF	TGTGCTAGTGGTCTACAGGTATCGGGTTCACCCCTCCACTTT
TRBJ2-7	TRBD1	.	TRBV10-3	CAISDRDRGPRQSYEQYF	TGTGCCATCAGTGACCGGGACAGGGGCCCCCGGCAAAGCTACGAGCAGTACTTC
TRBJ2-3	TRBD2	.	TRBV29-1	CSVELGLALGTDTQYF	TGCAGCGTTGAATTGGGACTAGCGCTAGGCACAGATACGCAGTATTTT
TRBJ2-1	TRBD2	many	TRBV11-3	CASSQGLVGGVEQFF	TGTGCCAGCAGCCAAGGACTAGTCGGGGGAGTTGAGCAGTTCTTC
TRBJ2-1	.	many	TRBV7-9	CASSLGLVPNYNEQFF	TGTGCCAGCAGCTTAGGGCTAGTCCCAAACTACAATGAGCAGTTCTTC
TRBJ1-5	.	few	TRBV29-1	CSASYSNQPQHF	TGCAGCGCGAGTTATAGCAATCAGCCCCAGCATTTT